This is a list of T cell receptor beta chains from one sample in a study of blood T cell repertoires in COVID-19. Sequencing was performed with immunoSEQ multiplex PCR; in TCRdb, only in-frame clones are kept and a portion is missing. The sample yields over 200,000 clones, about 91% seen once. Sequenced material: peripheral blood. The receptor source for this set is a young adult with COVID-19, enrolled during active disease. The CDR3 runs from the conserved cysteine through the conserved F or W. Fields, in order: V gene, J gene, D gene, clone size, CDR3 protein, CDR3 DNA. D genes are given only for firm matches. Clone size is not always given. Where it is, it says once, few, many or a class for expanded clones.

TRBV27,TRBJ2-1,TRBD2,.,CASSLLSGTSGRNEQFF,TGTGCCAGCAGCCTCCTTTCCGGGACTAGCGGGAGAAATGAGCAGTTCTTC
TRBV3-1/TRBV3-2,TRBJ2-6,TRBD1,.,CASSQPFGQGSGANVLTF,TGTGCCAGCAGCCAACCCTTTGGACAGGGGTCTGGGGCCAACGTCCTGACTTTC
TRBV28,TRBJ2-7,.,.,CASSARREQYF,TGTGCCAGCAGTGCTCGGAGAGAGCAGTACTTC
TRBV9,TRBJ2-1,.,.,CASSVGGREAANEQFF,TGTGCCAGCAGCGTAGGGGGTAGGGAAGCGGCCAATGAGCAGTTCTTC
TRBV19,TRBJ2-7,TRBD1,.,CASSTGQGSYEQYF,TGTGCCAGTAGTACAGGACAGGGGTCCTACGAGCAGTACTTC
TRBV18,TRBJ2-7,.,.,CASSPSPGSESYEQYF,TGTGCCAGCTCACCGTCTCCAGGGTCGGAGTCCTACGAGCAGTACTTC
TRBV15,TRBJ2-7,.,.,CATSRDSAGPYEQYF,TGTGCCACCAGCAGAGATTCAGCAGGGCCCTACGAGCAGTACTTC
TRBV5-4,TRBJ2-7,.,few,CASSLEAGSGYEQYF,TGTGCCAGCAGCTTGGAGGCCGGGAGCGGCTACGAGCAGTACTTC
TRBV7-9,TRBJ2-1,TRBD1,.,CASRGQGAHNEQFF,TGTGCCAGTCGTGGGCAGGGGGCCCACAATGAGCAGTTCTTC
TRBV5-6,TRBJ1-5,.,.,CASRVTGSNQPQHF,TGTGCCAGCAGAGTTACAGGGAGCAATCAGCCCCAGCATTTT
TRBV6-4,TRBJ2-1,.,few,CASSVPFSSYNEQFF,TGTGCCAGCAGCGTCCCGTTTAGCTCCTACAATGAGCAGTTCTTC
TRBV7-9,TRBJ1-2,TRBD1,.,CASSLAPRQGAYGYTF,TGTGCCAGCAGCTTAGCTCCTAGACAGGGGGCCTATGGCTACACCTTC
TRBV3-1/TRBV3-2,TRBJ1-3,TRBD1,.,CASSQIGDRVGNTIYF,TGTGCCAGCAGCCAGATCGGGGACAGGGTTGGAAACACCATATATTTT
TRBV6-6,TRBJ1-6,.,.,CASSAESPLHF,TGTGCCAGCAGCGCGGAGTCACCCCTCCACTTT
TRBV27,TRBJ1-5,.,.,CASSMRGSNQPQHF,TGTGCCAGCAGTATGCGGGGAAGCAATCAGCCCCAGCATTTT
TRBV24-1,TRBJ2-5,.,.,CATSDDRWETQYF,TGTGCCACCAGTGATGACAGGTGGGAGACCCAGTACTTC
TRBV10-3,TRBJ1-1,TRBD1,.,CAIRVDRGMNTEAFF,TGTGCCATCAGGGTGGACAGGGGAATGAACACTGAAGCTTTCTTT
TRBV7-9,TRBJ2-4,TRBD1,.,CASSSTSGQKNIQYF,TGTGCCAGCAGCTCAACTTCGGGACAGAAAAACATTCAGTACTTC
TRBV5-4,TRBJ2-4,TRBD1,.,CASSLDGDRDRNIQYF,TGTGCCAGCAGCTTGGATGGGGACAGGGATAGAAACATTCAGTACTTC
TRBV5-1,TRBJ2-2,.,.,CASSPIAETNTGELFF,TGCGCCAGCAGCCCGATAGCGGAAACGAACACCGGGGAGCTGTTTTTT
TRBV6-5,TRBJ1-5,.,.,CASSYSRDQPQHF,TGTGCCAGCAGTTACAGCAGGGATCAGCCCCAGCATTTT
TRBV10-3,TRBJ2-7,TRBD2,few,CAISESPSGSLYEQYF,TGTGCCATCAGTGAGTCCCCTAGCGGGAGTCTCTACGAGCAGTACTTC
TRBV6-5,TRBJ2-1,.,.,CASSYSSSSTHEQFF,TGTGCCAGCAGTTACTCGAGTTCTAGCACCCATGAGCAGTTCTTC
TRBV10-3,TRBJ2-6,.,.,CAISESTGSSGANVLTF,TGTGCCATCAGTGAGTCGACCGGGAGCTCTGGGGCCAACGTCCTGACTTTC
TRBV6-6,TRBJ1-5,.,once,CASSYSRGGQPQHF,TGTGCCAGCAGTTACAGCAGGGGCGGGCAGCCCCAGCATTTT
TRBV12-3/TRBV12-4,TRBJ1-2,.,once,CASSPRGNYGYTF,TGTGCCAGCAGCCCTCGGGGGAACTATGGCTACACCTTC
TRBV6-2/TRBV6-3,TRBJ2-7,TRBD2,.,CASSSLGAGGPGSAREQYF,TGTGCCAGCAGTTCCCTCGGTGCGGGAGGGCCTGGTTCTGCTCGCGAGCAGTACTTC
TRBV27,TRBJ2-1,TRBD2,.,CASSSGLAGGLDNEQFF,TGTGCCAGCAGTTCGGGACTAGCGGGAGGGCTCGACAATGAGCAGTTCTTC
TRBV6-6,TRBJ2-7,.,.,CASAYLFLLQVYEQYF,TGTGCCAGCGCCTACCTTTTTCTCCTACAGGTTTACGAGCAGTACTTC
TRBV6-4,TRBJ1-6,.,.,CSLAGDSYNSPLHF,TGTAGTTTGGCGGGGGACTCCTATAATTCACCCCTCCACTTT
TRBV11-2,TRBJ2-6,TRBD2,.,CASSQGTSLLSGANVLTF,TGTGCCAGCAGCCAAGGGACTAGTCTCCTCTCTGGGGCCAACGTCCTGACTTTC
TRBV4-1,TRBJ2-1,.,few,CASSIDSPSYNEQFF,TGCGCCAGCAGCATAGACAGCCCCTCCTACAATGAGCAGTTCTTC
TRBV5-1,TRBJ1-1,TRBD1,.,CASGTGVPNTEAFF,TGCGCCAGTGGGACAGGGGTCCCGAACACTGAAGCTTTCTTT
TRBV10-1,TRBJ2-5,.,.,CASSDRDQETQYF,TGCGCCAGCAGTGACCGGGACCAAGAGACCCAGTACTTC
TRBV5-6,TRBJ2-1,.,.,CASSFGGDEQFF,TGTGCCAGCAGCTTCGGAGGTGATGAGCAGTTCTTC
TRBV5-1,TRBJ2-1,.,.,CASSTPSGSYNEQFF,TGCGCCAGCAGCACCCCCAGCGGGTCCTACAATGAGCAGTTCTTC
TRBV6-4,TRBJ2-1,TRBD2,.,CASSGTRASGYNEQFF,TGTGCCAGCAGCGGGACTCGGGCTAGCGGATACAATGAGCAGTTCTTC